The 8 T cell receptor beta chains given below trace back to one sample, sequenced in a study of shared clonotypes between healthy human individuals. The data were produced by immunoSEQ multiplex PCR, yet TCRdb's version contains in-frame clones alone and is incomplete. The table lists around 2.1 million clones, more than 90% of them singletons. Sequenced: naive CD4+ T cells sorted from blood. Subset of the sample: CD45RA+ positively selected. The source is a man aged 18 to 30 in good health.

This clone has a single count. This CDR3 is also generated by other DNA sequences in the sample. The V and J genes are TRBV6-5 and TRBJ1-5; no reliable D call. V was trimmed by 6 bases and J by 2 bases, leaving 14 bases between them. Germline V CDR1 and CDR2: MNHEY, SVGAGI. The CDR3 covers 15 residues. The DNA of the CDR3 is TGTGCCAGCAGACCCGGAGCGCTCGGCAATCAGCCCCAGCATTTT. Amino acid sequence: CASRPGALGNQPQHF.

The chain links TRBV5-1 to TRBJ1-1, with D perhaps matching TRBD1 (5 bases). The CDR3 has 15 amino acids. Germline CDR1 SGHRS, CDR2 YFSETQ. Trimming shortened V by 5 bases and J by 5 bases, and 19 bases separated the two germline ends. For the CDR3, the DNA is TGCGCCAGCAGAGGAATTACAGGAGGGAGGACTGAAGCTTTCTTT. Translated, it gives CASRGITGGRTEAFF. The entire variable domain, with the rest obtained from reference TRBV5-1 and TRBJ1-1, is as follows: KAGVTQTPRYLIKTRGQQVTLSCSPISGHRSVSWYQQTPGQGLQFLFEYFSETQRNKGNFPGRFSGRQFSNSRSEMNVSTLELGDSALYLCASRGITGGRTEAFFGQGTRLTVV.

The rearrangement links TRBV28 to TRBJ1-1; D gene ambiguous. V lost 2 bases and J 0 bases, leaving 19 bases between the germline ends. CDR3 length equals 18 residues. Germline CDR1 is MDHEN and CDR2 is SYDVKM. The CDR3 reads CASSLRRLFANLNTEAFF. The CDR3 DNA is TGTGCCAGCAGTTTACGCCGACTTTTTGCCAACTTGAACACTGAAGCTTTCTTT. The full variable domain, rest sourced from reference TRBV28 and TRBJ1-1, is DVKVTQSSRYLVKRTGEKVFLECVQDMDHENMFWYRQDPGLGLRLIYFSYDVKMKEKGDIPEGYSVSREKKERFSLILESASTNQTSMYLCASSLRRLFANLNTEAFFGQGTRLTVV.

V and J are TRBV6-5 and TRBJ2-6; no clear D gene. Germline V gene data show CDR1 as MNHEY and CDR2 as SVGAGI. The CDR3 sequence is 13 residues long. Trimming pared 7 bases from V and 2 bases from J, leaving 6 bases between. CDR3 protein: CASMQAGANVLTF. CDR3 DNA: TGTGCCAGCATGCAAGCTGGGGCCAACGTCCTGACTTTC.

As concerns this clone: At one end, the junction sequence differs from germline, possibly due to a read error. J is TRBJ2-5 and V is TRBV7-7; D is perhaps TRBD1 or TRBD2 (5 bases each). The CDR3 runs 14 residues. Germline V gene data show CDR1 as SSHAT and CDR2 as FNYEAQ (reference sequence). CDR3 sequence (DNA): TGTGCTAGCAGCCCCGTCTTTCGGGGCGAGACCCAGTACTTC. This translates into CASSPVFRGETQYF.

The CDR3 reads CASSLVGGAGHSPLHF. Here the CDR3 DNA reads TGTGCCAGCAGCTTGGTTGGGGGGGCTGGTCATTCACCCCTCCACTTT. The chain couples TRBV5-6 to TRBJ1-6, with TRBD1 as a possible D gene (6 bases). V was shortened by 0 bases and J by 8 bases, with 15 bases between the two germline ends. CDR3 length equals 16 residues. Germline CDR1 is SGHDT and CDR2 is YYEEEE.

This chain joins TRBV5-4 and TRBJ2-1, with D unresolved. This CDR3 has 14 amino acids. Looked up from germline, CDR1 is SGHNT and CDR2 is YYREEE (reference sequence). Trimming shortened V by 0 bases and J by 7 bases, and 11 bases separated the two germline ends. CDR3 sequence: CASSLDLQRNEQFF. The CDR3 nucleotides read TGTGCCAGCAGCTTGGACCTACAGAGGAATGAGCAGTTCTTC.

The chain has TRBV18 and TRBJ2-1; possibly TRBD1 for D (5 bases). Germline assignment: CDR1 KGHSH and CDR2 LQKENI. Trimming left V 4 bases short and J 9 bases short, with 10 bases between. The CDR3 has 12 amino acids. CDR3 region: CASSQQVTEQFF. The CDR3 DNA is TGTGCCAGCTCACAACAGGTCACTGAGCAGTTCTTC.